This T cell receptor beta chain was documented in a study of T cell changes during pregnancy in multiple sclerosis. Germline V gives CDR1 SGHNT, CDR2 YYREEE (reference sequence). V was pared by 0 bases and J by 1 base, with 7 bases between. There are 15 residues in the CDR3. Clones were sequenced by immunoSEQ multiplex PCR, and TCRdb holds only the in-frame ones, with some missing. Of some 53,000 clones listed, over 80% were seen once; the top ten hold under 0.3%. This sequence was found in a female donor with multiple sclerosis, enrolled in a pregnancy study. This chain uses TRBV5-4 with TRBJ1-4; D might be TRBD1 (5 bases). The source was CD4+ T cells from peripheral blood mononuclear cells, collected in the third trimester of pregnancy. The DNA of the CDR3 is TGTGCCAGCAGCTTGGCCGGGGGAACTAATGAAAAACTGTTTTTT. Protein product: CASSLAGGTNEKLFF. Full variable domain (missing parts from reference TRBV5-4 and TRBJ1-4): ETGVTQSPTHLIKTRGQQVTLRCSSQSGHNTVSWYQQALGQGPQFIFQYYREEENGRGNFPPRFSGLQFPNYSSELNVNALELDDSALYLCASSLAGGTNEKLFFGSGTQLSVL.